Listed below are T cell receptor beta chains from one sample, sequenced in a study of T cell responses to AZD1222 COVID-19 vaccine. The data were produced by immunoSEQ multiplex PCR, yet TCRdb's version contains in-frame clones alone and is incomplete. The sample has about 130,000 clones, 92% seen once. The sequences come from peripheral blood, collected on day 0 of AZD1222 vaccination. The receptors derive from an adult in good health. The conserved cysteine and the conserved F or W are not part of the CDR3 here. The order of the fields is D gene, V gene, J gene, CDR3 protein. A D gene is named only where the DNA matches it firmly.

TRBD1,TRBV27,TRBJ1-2,ASRAVGTGDYGYT
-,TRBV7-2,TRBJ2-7,ASSLAAPYYEQY
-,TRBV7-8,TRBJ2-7,ASSPRDGLVWEQY
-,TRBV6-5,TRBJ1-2,ASSYSAGGYT
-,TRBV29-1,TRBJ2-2,SILLAGTGELF
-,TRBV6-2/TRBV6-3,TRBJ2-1,ASSYGQTTYNEQF
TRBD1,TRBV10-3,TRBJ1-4,ATQGQGKEKLF
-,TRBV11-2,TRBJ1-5,ASSNSSAATQRYQPQH
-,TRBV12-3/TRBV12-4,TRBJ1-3,ASSLSGNTIY
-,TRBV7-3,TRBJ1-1,ASSLRGRGPNTEAF
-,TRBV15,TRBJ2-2,ATSRDLGTLNTGELF
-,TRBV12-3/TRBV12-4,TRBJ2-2,ASSIRGGGELF
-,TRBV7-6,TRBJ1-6,ASSFGGNSPLH
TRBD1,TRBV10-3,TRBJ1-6,AISDGGQWSPLH
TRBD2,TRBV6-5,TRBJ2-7,ASRGGLEQY
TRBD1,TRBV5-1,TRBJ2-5,ASSLVGGQAFQETQY